The source of this TCR beta chain is a study of T cell responses to AZD1222 COVID-19 vaccine (dated by TCRdb to about 2021). Looking at the study overall: Because spike-specific TCR depth and breadth did not differ between the two schedules, AZD1222 recipients who got a second dose at roughly 4 weeks were pooled with those who got a second dose at roughly 12 weeks. TCR sequencing covered 230 to 250 trial participants: nearly 210 given two doses of AZD1222 and approximately 26 given two doses of MenACWY control vaccine. Trial participants were enrolled by age into 18-55, 56-69 and 70-plus year subgroups, with about 150, 28 and 57 TCR-sequenced participants respectively. The paper's findings and limits, for the study overall: Conclusions about previously exposed vaccinees were limited because only a handful of AZD1222 recipients were SARS-CoV-2 seropositive at baseline. Reportedly, close to half of the unique spike-specific TCRs recognized epitopes lying outside the regions that are mutated in the B.1.351 and B.1.1.7 variants. The vaccine-associated CD4 TCRs covered the entire spike protein, and the dominant responses fell in regions 160-218 and 743-854. The 56-69-year group was small, and its depth increase did not reach significance, likely because of low power. A significant rise in spike-specific TCR breadth and depth was observed after two AZD1222 doses relative to day 0 and relative to MenACWY recipients. Most participants were white British and females outnumbered males, and the authors suggested that clonal diversity may have been underestimated. Because no day 14 peak-response samples were available, the repertoires could be characterized only after the peak T cell response.

Relative to germline, V is 0 bases shorter and J is 2 bases shorter, with 10 bases between their ends. The CDR3 numbers 15 residues from cysteine through phenylalanine. Just CDR3 DNA is preserved here, 45 bases in frame from base 1. CDR1 and CDR2 (SGHDT, YYEEEE) derive from the germline V gene. Concerning this clone: What antigen it recognizes has not been identified. No base quality information exists; no much larger clone differs at one position.

The CDR3 regions of human TCRbeta chains were analyzed by immunosequencing. The authors' analysis ran thus. Repertoire TCRs were matched against a reference library of SARS-CoV-2-specific TCRs generated with the MIRA antigen-specificity platform. Breadth was defined as the fraction of unique TCRs that were SARS-CoV-2-associated. Depth was defined as the fraction of total T cells that were SARS-CoV-2-associated. Using the MIRA data, each spike-specific TCR was mapped to the spike region that the TCR reacts to and placed in a CD4 or CD8 class. Log10-transformed breadth and depth values were compared by one-way ANOVA with Sidak's multiple comparisons tests. As stored in TCRdb, this immuneACCESS dataset retains in-frame rearrangements with V and J assigned. A fraction of the clones does not appear; measured against another copy, unresolved V genes explain less than half of the discrepancy, and the remainder lacks a known reason. D and trimming were read from the DNA, whereas the V and J calls and clone size are those reported in that table. The sample table contains roughly 150,000 clones; only one count was recorded for around 90% of them. The ten largest clones add up to around 1.4% of the sample.

The sample's time point label is to be understood as: baseline before first vaccination. The vaccinee samples were drawn from two UK trials, COV001 and COV002, one of which was a single-blind randomized controlled phase 2/3 trial testing AZD1222 (ChAdOx1 nCoV-19) in healthy adults. Trial participant PBMC samples were collected at day 0 and day 28 after the second dose for TCRbeta chain sequencing. The sequence came from an adult in good health. Sample: peripheral blood, taken on day 0 of AZD1222 vaccination. The rearranged segments are TRBV5-6 and TRBJ2-3; possibly the D gene is TRBD1, per 6 matching bases. The encoded CDR3 is CASSLETGNTDTQYF. In nucleotides, the sequence is TGTGCCAGCAGCTTGGAGACAGGAAACACAGATACGCAGTATTTT. With the portions outside the CDR3 filled from the reference TRBV5-6 and TRBJ2-3 genes, the complete variable region becomes DAGVTQSPTHLIKTRGQQVTLRCSPKSGHDTVSWYQQALGQGPQFIFQYYEEEERQRGNFPDRFSGHQFPNYSSELNVNALLLGDSALYLCASSLETGNTDTQYFGPGTRLTVL.